A selection of T cell receptor beta chains follows, all from one sample in a study of blood T cell repertoires in COVID-19. Clones were read by immunoSEQ multiplex PCR, and TCRdb kept only the in-frame ones, dropping some. In the table there are 150,000 to 200,000 clones, 86% of which are singletons. Sequencing input: peripheral blood. These receptor sequences come from a man aged 65 to 79 with acute or convalescent COVID-19. Each CDR3 is given with its conserved first and last residue. D genes are given only for firm matches. Where a row states a size, it is once, few, many or the class of an expanded clone; other rows omit it.

v_gene	j_gene	d_gene	abundance	CDR3aa	CDR3nt
TRBV6-6	TRBJ1-6	NA	NA	CASRLEGADSPLHF	TGTGCCAGCAGGCTAGAGGGCGCCGATTCACCCCTCCACTTT
TRBV30	TRBJ2-3	NA	NA	CAWSGRGPQYF	TGTGCCTGGAGTGGGAGGGGTCCGCAGTATTTT
TRBV2	TRBJ2-3	TRBD1	NA	CASSVVGQGSDTQYF	TGTGCCAGCAGTGTGGTGGGACAGGGGTCAGATACGCAGTATTTT
TRBV30	TRBJ2-3	NA	NA	CAWRWGHPTDTQYF	TGTGCCTGGAGGTGGGGACACCCCACAGATACGCAGTATTTT
TRBV5-6	TRBJ1-4	TRBD1	few	CASSSDRVGEKLFF	TGTGCCAGCAGTTCCGACAGGGTTGGGGAAAAACTGTTTTTT
TRBV10-1	TRBJ2-1	NA	NA	CASSGSSYNEQFF	TGCGCCAGCAGTGGGAGCTCCTACAATGAGCAGTTCTTC
TRBV7-8	TRBJ1-2	TRBD1	NA	CASSSPGTVETVYGYTF	TGTGCCAGCAGCTCTCCCGGGACAGTAGAAACGGTCTATGGCTACACCTTC
TRBV6-1	TRBJ1-2	NA	few	CASSDRYGYTF	TGTGCCAGCAGTGATCGGTATGGCTACACCTTC
TRBV19	TRBJ2-2	NA	few	CASSQTGGNTGELFF	TGTGCCAGTAGCCAAACCGGGGGAAACACCGGGGAGCTGTTTTTT
TRBV7-6	TRBJ2-2	TRBD1	NA	CASTRDRLTGELFF	TGTGCCAGCACCCGGGACAGACTAACCGGGGAGCTGTTTTTT
TRBV7-2	TRBJ2-5	NA	NA	CASSLQVGRVQETQYF	TGTGCCAGCAGCTTACAAGTCGGCAGGGTCCAAGAGACCCAGTACTTC
TRBV28	TRBJ1-2	NA	NA	CASGGSLGYTF	TGTGCCAGCGGCGGTTCTTTGGGCTACACCTTC
TRBV4-1	TRBJ1-1	NA	NA	CASSQASGSLNTEAFF	TGCGCCAGCAGCCAAGCGTCGGGATCGTTGAACACTGAAGCTTTCTTT
TRBV5-1	TRBJ1-1	TRBD1	NA	CASSGDRMNTEAFF	TGCGCCAGCAGCGGGGACAGAATGAACACTGAAGCTTTCTTT
TRBV5-1	TRBJ2-3	TRBD2	NA	CASSLALAGADTQYF	TGCGCCAGCAGCTTGGCCCTAGCGGGAGCAGATACGCAGTATTTT
TRBV27	TRBJ1-2	NA	NA	CASSRGGGRGYTF	TGTGCCAGCAGTCGGGGCGGGGGGCGAGGCTACACCTTC
TRBV29-1	TRBJ2-7	NA	NA	CSVEVPGEQYF	TGCAGCGTTGAAGTCCCGGGAGAGCAGTACTTC
TRBV5-1	TRBJ1-1	NA	NA	CASSPLGVGGEAFF	TGCGCCAGCAGCCCCCTGGGCGTCGGGGGTGAAGCTTTCTTT
TRBV7-3	TRBJ1-5	NA	NA	CASSFRPGEPQHF	TGTGCCAGCAGCTTCAGGCCAGGCGAGCCCCAGCATTTT
TRBV9	TRBJ1-1	TRBD1	once	CASSYGTGISEAFF	TGTGCCAGCAGCTATGGGACAGGGATCTCTGAAGCTTTCTTT
TRBV30	TRBJ1-6	TRBD1	NA	CAWSLTGQGDSSPLHF	TGTGCCTGGAGTCTTACGGGACAGGGGGACTCTTCACCCCTCCACTTT
TRBV2	TRBJ2-1	TRBD2	NA	CASRQGGGWHNEQFF	TGTGCCAGCAGGCAGGGCGGGGGTTGGCACAATGAGCAGTTCTTC
TRBV10-3	TRBJ2-3	NA	NA	CAISGQADTQYF	TGTGCCATCAGTGGTCAGGCAGATACGCAGTATTTT
TRBV4-1	TRBJ1-6	NA	NA	CASSQDPPSSYNSPLHF	TGCGCCAGCAGCCAAGATCCCCCCAGCTCCTATAATTCACCCCTCCACTTT
TRBV11-1	TRBJ2-2	NA	NA	CASSFRERTGELFF	TGTGCCAGCAGCTTTCGGGAGCGGACCGGGGAGCTGTTTTTT
TRBV9	TRBJ2-7	TRBD2	NA	CASSVAVTSGRGEQYF	TGTGCCAGCAGCGTAGCGGTGACTAGCGGGAGAGGTGAGCAGTACTTC
TRBV5-5	TRBJ1-6	TRBD1	NA	CASSLGTGFGNSPLHF	TGTGCCAGCAGCCTCGGGACAGGGTTTGGTAATTCACCCCTCCACTTT
TRBV2	TRBJ2-3	NA	NA	CASSDQGAPTDTQYF	TGTGCCAGCAGTGACCAAGGAGCTCCCACAGATACGCAGTATTTT
TRBV2	TRBJ1-3	NA	NA	CASSRGVTSGNTIYF	TGTGCCAGCAGTCGCGGGGTCACCTCTGGAAACACCATATATTTT
TRBV5-3	TRBJ2-5	NA	NA	CARNVGLAIQTQYF	TGTGCCAGAAATGTTGGACTGGCGATACAGACCCAGTACTTC
TRBV6-2/TRBV6-3	TRBJ2-2	NA	NA	CASSPRAHTGELFF	TGTGCCAGCAGTCCGCGGGCACACACCGGGGAGCTGTTTTTT
TRBV2	TRBJ1-2	NA	few	CASLFDYGYTF	TGTGCCAGCTTATTTGACTATGGCTACACCTTC
TRBV6-5	TRBJ2-5	NA	NA	CASSSTPLETQYF	TGTGCCAGCAGTTCGACTCCACTGGAGACCCAGTACTTC
TRBV7-8	TRBJ1-2	NA	once	CASSPDEGYGYTF	TGTGCCAGCAGCCCAGACGAGGGCTATGGCTACACCTTC
TRBV6-1	TRBJ2-1	NA	NA	CASSENRVHEQFF	TGTGCCAGCAGTGAGAACAGGGTGCATGAGCAGTTCTTC
TRBV5-5	TRBJ1-5	NA	NA	CASSWGGGGDQPQHF	TGTGCCAGCAGCTGGGGCGGCGGGGGCGATCAGCCCCAGCATTTT
TRBV5-4	TRBJ1-2	TRBD1	NA	CASSVQTGQGLGGYTF	TGTGCCAGCAGCGTACAAACAGGACAGGGACTGGGTGGCTACACCTTC
TRBV5-6	TRBJ2-7	NA	NA	CASGNFGESYEQYF	TGTGCCAGCGGAAACTTCGGGGAGTCCTACGAGCAGTACTTC
TRBV28	TRBJ1-4	TRBD1	NA	CASSSLGQGEKLFF	TGTGCCAGCAGCAGCTTGGGACAGGGGGAAAAACTGTTTTTT
TRBV2	TRBJ2-1	NA	NA	CASGRLGEAYNEQFF	TGTGCCAGCGGCAGGCTGGGGGAGGCCTACAATGAGCAGTTCTTC
TRBV7-7	TRBJ1-4	NA	NA	CASSPGRAMFDEKLFF	TGTGCCAGCAGCCCCGGCAGGGCCATGTTTGATGAAAAACTGTTTTTT
TRBV28	TRBJ2-7	TRBD1	NA	CASSFFRDRGYEQYF	TGTGCCAGCAGTTTTTTCCGGGACAGGGGCTACGAGCAGTACTTC
TRBV7-6	TRBJ2-3	NA	NA	CASSLMGQGSTDTQYF	TGTGCCAGCAGCTTAATGGGCCAGGGGAGCACAGATACGCAGTATTTT
TRBV5-4	TRBJ2-1	NA	NA	CASSGRSGGGDYNEQFF	TGTGCCAGCAGCGGAAGGTCCGGTGGCGGGGACTACAATGAGCAGTTCTTC
TRBV5-6	TRBJ2-1	TRBD2	NA	CASSSATSGRVQFF	TGTGCCAGCAGCTCAGCCACTAGCGGGAGGGTACAGTTCTTC
TRBV29-1	TRBJ2-1	NA	NA	CSVSDSTAYNEQFF	TGCAGCGTTTCCGACTCGACCGCCTACAATGAGCAGTTCTTC
TRBV19	TRBJ2-7	TRBD1	once	CASSPEDRVHEQYF	TGTGCCAGTAGTCCAGAAGACAGGGTCCACGAGCAGTACTTC
TRBV5-4	TRBJ1-5	NA	few	CASSLDINQPQHF	TGTGCCAGCAGCTTGGACATCAATCAGCCCCAGCATTTT
TRBV6-4	TRBJ1-3	NA	few	CASIPYEGSGNTIYF	TGTGCCAGTATTCCATATGAGGGCTCTGGAAACACCATATATTTT